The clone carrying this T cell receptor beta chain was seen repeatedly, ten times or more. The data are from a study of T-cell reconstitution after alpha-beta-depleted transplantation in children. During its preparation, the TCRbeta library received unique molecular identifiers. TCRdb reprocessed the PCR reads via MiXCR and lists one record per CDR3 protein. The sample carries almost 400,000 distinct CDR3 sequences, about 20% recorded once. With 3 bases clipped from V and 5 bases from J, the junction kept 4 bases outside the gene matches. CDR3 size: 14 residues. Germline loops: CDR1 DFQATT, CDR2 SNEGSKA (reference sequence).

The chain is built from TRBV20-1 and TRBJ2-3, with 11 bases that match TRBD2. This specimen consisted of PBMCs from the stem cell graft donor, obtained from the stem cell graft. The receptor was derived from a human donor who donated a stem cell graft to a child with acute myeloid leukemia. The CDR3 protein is CSASLAGGIDTQYF. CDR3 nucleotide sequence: TGCAGTGCTAGCTTAGCGGGAGGGATAGATACGCAGTATTTT.